This T cell receptor (beta chain) was documented in a study of blood T cell repertoires in COVID-19. Study-wide background: The cDNA or gDNA used as material had been derived from T cells, B-cell-depleted T cells, or PBMCs.

Assay used: immunoSEQ multiplex PCR; TCRdb lists only in-frame clones, some missing. The sample yields about 370,000 clones, approximately 90% seen once. Per the germline V gene, CDR1 is MGHDK and CDR2 is SYGVNS. Trimming took 5 bases from V and 3 from J, leaving 11 bases between them. The CDR3 sequence is 13 residues long. The study recruited people aged about 18 to 90 years across about 25 US areas. Clinical history as reported by participants underpinned cohort assignment. Symptom resolution, clearance, or two negative PCRs marked the recovered donors of Cohort 3. The receptor's source is a man younger than 35 who had recovered from COVID-19. The chain couples TRBV25-1 to TRBJ2-7; TRBD2 is a possible D gene (6 bases). Sequences were obtained from PBMCs or T cells enriched from blood (not recorded which). Written as DNA, the CDR3 is TGTGCCAGCAGTCTGGGGGGTATCTACGAGCAGTACTTC. Translation gives CASSLGGIYEQYF.